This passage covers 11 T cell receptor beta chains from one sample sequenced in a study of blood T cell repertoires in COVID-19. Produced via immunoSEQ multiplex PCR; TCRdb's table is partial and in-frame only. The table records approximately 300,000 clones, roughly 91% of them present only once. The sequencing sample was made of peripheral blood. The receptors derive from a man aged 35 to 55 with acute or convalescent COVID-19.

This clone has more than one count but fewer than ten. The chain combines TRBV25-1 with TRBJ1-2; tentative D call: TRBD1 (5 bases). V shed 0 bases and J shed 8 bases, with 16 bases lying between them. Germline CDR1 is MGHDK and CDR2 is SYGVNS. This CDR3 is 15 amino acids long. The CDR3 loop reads CASSEYGGASRGYTF. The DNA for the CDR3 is TGTGCCAGCAGTGAATACGGAGGGGCCTCCCGCGGCTACACCTTC.

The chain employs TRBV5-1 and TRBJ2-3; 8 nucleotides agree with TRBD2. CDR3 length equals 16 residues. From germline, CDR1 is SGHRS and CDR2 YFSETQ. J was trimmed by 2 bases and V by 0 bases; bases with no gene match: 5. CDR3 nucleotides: TGCGCCAGCAGCTTGGCTGTGGGACTAGTCACAGATACGCAGTATTTT. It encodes CASSLAVGLVTDTQYF. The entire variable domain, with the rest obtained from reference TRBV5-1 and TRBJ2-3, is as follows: KAGVTQTPRYLIKTRGQQVTLSCSPISGHRSVSWYQQTPGQGLQFLFEYFSETQRNKGNFPGRFSGRQFSNSRSEMNVSTLELGDSALYLCASSLAVGLVTDTQYFGPGTRLTVL.

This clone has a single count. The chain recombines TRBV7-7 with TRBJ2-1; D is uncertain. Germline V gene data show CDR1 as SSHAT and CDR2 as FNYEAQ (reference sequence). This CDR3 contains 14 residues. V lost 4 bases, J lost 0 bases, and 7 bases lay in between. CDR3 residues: CASSSLSSYNEQFF. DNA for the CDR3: TGTGCCAGCAGCTCCCTAAGCTCCTACAATGAGCAGTTCTTC. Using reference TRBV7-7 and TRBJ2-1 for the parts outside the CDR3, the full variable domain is GAGVSQSPRYKVTKRGQDVTLRCDPISSHATLYWYQQALGQGPEFLTYFNYEAQPDKSGLPSDRFSAERPEGSISTLTIQRTEQRDSAMYRCASSSLSSYNEQFFGPGTRLTVL.

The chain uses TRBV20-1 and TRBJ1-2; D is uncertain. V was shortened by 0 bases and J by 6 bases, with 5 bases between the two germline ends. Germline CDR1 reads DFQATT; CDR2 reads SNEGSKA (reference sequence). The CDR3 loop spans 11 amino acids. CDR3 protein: CSAREGDGYTF. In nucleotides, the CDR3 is TGCAGTGCTAGAGAAGGAGATGGCTACACCTTC.

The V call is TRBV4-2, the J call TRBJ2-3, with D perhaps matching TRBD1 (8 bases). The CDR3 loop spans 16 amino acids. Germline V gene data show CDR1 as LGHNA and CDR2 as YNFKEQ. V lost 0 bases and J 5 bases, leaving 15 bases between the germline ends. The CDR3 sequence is CASSQDRGPSGDTQYF. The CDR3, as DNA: TGTGCCAGCAGCCAAGACAGGGGGCCTAGCGGAGATACGCAGTATTTT.

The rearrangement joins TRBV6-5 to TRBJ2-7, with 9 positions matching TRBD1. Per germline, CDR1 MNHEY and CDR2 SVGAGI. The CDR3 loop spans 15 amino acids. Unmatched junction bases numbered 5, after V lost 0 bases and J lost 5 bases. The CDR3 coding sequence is TGTGCCAGCAGTTACTCGTCGGGACAGGGTCACGAGCAGTACTTC. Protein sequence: CASSYSSGQGHEQYF.

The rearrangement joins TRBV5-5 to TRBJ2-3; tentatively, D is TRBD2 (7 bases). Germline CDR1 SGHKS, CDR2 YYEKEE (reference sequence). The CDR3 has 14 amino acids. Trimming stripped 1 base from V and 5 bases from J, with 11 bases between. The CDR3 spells CASSLWRGRDTQYF. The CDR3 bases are TGTGCCAGCAGCTTGTGGCGGGGGCGAGATACGCAGTATTTT. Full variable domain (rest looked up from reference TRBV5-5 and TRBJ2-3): DAGVTQSPTHLIKTRGQQVTLRCSPISGHKSVSWYQQVLGQGPQFIFQYYEKEERGRGNFPDRFSARQFPNYSSELNVNALLLGDSALYLCASSLWRGRDTQYFGPGTRLTVL.

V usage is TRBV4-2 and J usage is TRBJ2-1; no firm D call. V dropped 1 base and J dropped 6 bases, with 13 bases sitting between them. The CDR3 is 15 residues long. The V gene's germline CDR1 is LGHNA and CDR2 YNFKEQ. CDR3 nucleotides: TGTGCCAGCAGCCAAGTAATGCAGGTGCCCAATGAGCAGTTCTTC. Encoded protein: CASSQVMQVPNEQFF.

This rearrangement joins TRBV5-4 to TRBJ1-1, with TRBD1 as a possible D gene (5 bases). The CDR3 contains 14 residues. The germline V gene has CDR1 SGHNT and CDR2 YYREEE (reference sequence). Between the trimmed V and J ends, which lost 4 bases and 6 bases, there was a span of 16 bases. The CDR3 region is CASSRTTAPSEAFF. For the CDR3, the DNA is TGTGCCAGCAGCCGAACGACAGCTCCTTCTGAAGCTTTCTTT.

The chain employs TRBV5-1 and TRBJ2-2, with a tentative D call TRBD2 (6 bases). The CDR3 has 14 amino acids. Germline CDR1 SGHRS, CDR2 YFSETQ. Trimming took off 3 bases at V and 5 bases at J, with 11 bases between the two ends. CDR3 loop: CASSSSRGTGELFF. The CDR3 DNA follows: TGCGCCAGCAGCTCATCTCGGGGGACCGGGGAGCTGTTTTTT.

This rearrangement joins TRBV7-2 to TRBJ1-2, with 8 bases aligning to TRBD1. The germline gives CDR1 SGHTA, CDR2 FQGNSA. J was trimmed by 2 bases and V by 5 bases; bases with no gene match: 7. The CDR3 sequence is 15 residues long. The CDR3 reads CASSNRTGQNYGYTF. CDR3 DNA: TGTGCCAGCAGCAACCGGACAGGGCAGAACTATGGCTACACCTTC. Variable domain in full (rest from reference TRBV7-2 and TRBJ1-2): GAGVSQSPSNKVTEKGKDVELRCDPISGHTALYWYRQSLGQGLEFLIYFQGNSAPDKSGLPSDRFSAERTGGSVSTLTIQRTQQEDSAVYLCASSNRTGQNYGYTFGSGTRLTVV.